A single sample gave rise to the 15 T cell receptor beta chains below, sequenced in a study of T-cell memory formation after mild COVID-19. MiXCR was run by TCRdb on the 5' RACE reads, yielding one entry per CDR3 protein. Among nearly 350,000 distinct CDR3 sequences, 10% to 15% were seen once, and the ten largest hold roughly 23%. Sample: PBMCs or a T cell subset sorted from them (not recorded which). These receptors all come from a man younger than 35 who had mild COVID-19 (a few samples of this study predate the infection). Cell type and time point are not known.

The V gene is TRBV7-2, the J gene TRBJ1-2; D not resolved. The CDR3 is made up of 13 amino acids. CDR1 is SGHTA, CDR2 FQGNSA, per germline. Trimming cost V 1 base and J 6 bases, with 9 bases left between them. CDR3 DNA: TGTGCCAGCAGCTTAGTATGGGAGGATGGCTACACCTTC. Amino acids: CASSLVWEDGYTF.

This clonotype was observed a few times. The CDR3 nucleotides read TGCGCCAGCAGCCAAGATTGGAGCTCTGGGGCCAACGTCCTGACTTTC. Translated: CASSQDWSSGANVLTF. This chain connects TRBV4-3 to TRBJ2-6; D call uncertain. The V gene lost 0 bases and the J gene lost 0 bases, with 6 bases spanning the gap. This CDR3 has 16 amino acids. The germline V gene encodes CDR1 LGHNA and CDR2 YSLEER.

This clonotype showed up just a few times. This chain uses TRBV6-6 with TRBJ2-1, with D perhaps matching TRBD2 (7 bases). Germline CDR1 reads MNHNY; CDR2 reads SVGAGI (reference sequence). V was cut by 11 bases and J by 7 bases, with 12 bases left in between. The CDR3 has 11 residues. Written as DNA, the CDR3 is TGTGCCGGGGGGGCCGGGAATGAGCAGTTCTTC. It yields the protein CAGGAGNEQFF.

The chain links TRBV2 to TRBJ1-3, with a possible D match to TRBD1 (5 bases). The ends were cut back, 2 bases at V and 2 bases at J, with 10 bases in the middle. The CDR3 totals 15 residues. Germline assignment: CDR1 SNHLY and CDR2 FYNNEI. The CDR3 DNA sequence: TGTGCCAGCAGTGAATCCCAGGGAGCTGGAAACACCATATATTTT. Translating it yields CASSESQGAGNTIYF.

Here the CDR3 reads CASSPKDRSTDTQYF. Here the CDR3 DNA reads TGTGCCAGCAGTCCGAAGGACAGAAGCACAGATACGCAGTATTTT. The rearrangement links TRBV5-4 to TRBJ2-3; TRBD1 is a possible D gene (6 bases). Germline loops: CDR1 SGHNT, CDR2 YYREEE (reference sequence). CDR3 length equals 15 residues. V lost 5 bases, J lost 0 bases, and 13 bases lay in between.

This clonotype was seen a few times. The chain recombines TRBV7-9 with TRBJ2-3; D not certain. This CDR3 is 13 amino acids long. Germline V gene sequence: CDR1 SEHNR, CDR2 FQNEAQ (reference sequence). V was cut by 3 bases and J by 7 bases, with 11 bases left in between. CDR3 sequence (DNA): TGTGCCAGCAGCTTCGCCGCTGGGAATACGCAGTATTTT. Encoded protein: CASSFAAGNTQYF.

The rearrangement uses TRBV6-5 and TRBJ2-2, with a possible D match to TRBD2 (6 bases). This CDR3 comprises 16 residues. V lost 3 bases and J lost 5, with 16 bases in between. CDR1 is MNHEY and CDR2 is SVGAGI in the germline V gene. Here the CDR3 reads CASSYEGTLGTGELFF. The CDR3 DNA follows: TGTGCCAGCAGTTATGAAGGGACTTTGGGGACCGGGGAGCTGTTTTTT.

J is TRBJ2-4 and V is TRBV4-1; TRBD1 matches at 7 bases. Per germline, CDR1 MGHRA and CDR2 YSYEKL. The trim removed 3 bases at V and 4 bases at J, leaving 6 bases unmatched. CDR3 length equals 15 residues. The CDR3: CASSHRGTVKNIQYF. CDR3 in DNA: TGCGCCAGCAGCCACCGTGGGACAGTAAAAAACATTCAGTACTTC.

The chain combines TRBV7-7 with TRBJ2-5; 11 bases line up with TRBD2. The germline V gene encodes CDR1 SSHAT and CDR2 FNYEAQ (reference sequence). The V segment lost 5 bases and the J segment 3 bases; nucleotides outside the gene matches: 8. The length of the CDR3 is 16 residues. The CDR3 nucleotides read TGTGCCAGCAGCGCCACCCTGGGACTAGCGGAAGAGACCCAGTACTTC. Protein: CASSATLGLAEETQYF.

The chain couples TRBV29-1 to TRBJ1-2, with 7 bases that match TRBD1. The CDR3 consists of 13 residues. CDR1 and CDR2 (germline): SQVTM, ANQGSEA. V shed 6 bases and J 8 bases; nucleotides not matched to a gene: 12. In nucleotides, the CDR3 is TGCAGCGTCATTCGACAGGGCGGGTTAGGCTACACCTTC. Residues: CSVIRQGGLGYTF.

This clonotype was observed a handful of times. This chain uses TRBV12-3 or TRBV12-4 with TRBJ1-1, with 8 positions matching TRBD1. With V trimmed by 5 bases and J by 4 bases, 15 bases remained unmatched. This CDR3 is 17 amino acids long. For the CDR3, the DNA is TGTGCCAGCAGTAAACCATGGGACAGGAAATTAGGCACTGAAGCTTTCTTT. Its translation is CASSKPWDRKLGTEAFF.

This clonotype came up a few times. The V gene is TRBV9, the J gene TRBJ2-1; TRBD2 aligns across 7 bases. V was clipped by 4 bases and J by 4 bases; unmatched bases: 14. The CDR3 has 17 residues. From germline, CDR1 is SGDLS and CDR2 YYNGEE. This chain's CDR3 is CASSPLPGGGGYNEQFF. In nucleotides, the CDR3 is TGTGCCAGCAGCCCACTCCCGGGGGGTGGAGGATACAATGAGCAGTTCTTC.

This clonotype was counted between two and nine times. CDR3 amino acids: CASSHNLLQGQTQYF. In DNA form, the CDR3 reads TGCGCCAGCAGCCACAACCTCTTACAGGGCCAGACCCAGTACTTC. V gene TRBV5-1 combines with J gene TRBJ2-5; maybe TRBD1 (6 bases). Deletions cut 4 bases from V and 6 bases from J, with 19 bases between. CDR3 length: 15 residues. Germline V gives CDR1 SGHRS, CDR2 YFSETQ.

This clonotype has a handful of counts. The CDR3 here is CASSRFLGNTEAFF. The CDR3 DNA reads TGTGCCAGCAGCCGATTCCTTGGGAACACTGAAGCTTTCTTT. The V call is TRBV3-1, the J call TRBJ1-1; no clear D gene. The CDR3 runs 14 residues. Germline CDR1 LGHDT, CDR2 YNNKEL (reference sequence). The V gene lost 4 bases and the J gene lost 1 base, with 10 bases spanning the gap.

The chain is built from TRBV9 and TRBJ2-2; unclear D gene. This CDR3 has 12 residues. The V and J ends lost 3 bases and 3 bases respectively, with 3 bases between them. Germline lookup yields CDR1 SGDLS and CDR2 YYNGEE. This chain's CDR3 is CASSEDTGELFF. CDR3 sequence (DNA): TGTGCCAGCAGCGAGGACACCGGGGAGCTGTTTTTT. Supplemented by reference TRBV9 and TRBJ2-2, the full variable domain reads DSGVTQTPKHLITATGQRVTLRCSPRSGDLSVYWYQQSLDQGLQFLIQYYNGEERAKGNILERFSAQQFPDLHSELNLSSLELGDSALYFCASSEDTGELFFGEGSRLTVL.